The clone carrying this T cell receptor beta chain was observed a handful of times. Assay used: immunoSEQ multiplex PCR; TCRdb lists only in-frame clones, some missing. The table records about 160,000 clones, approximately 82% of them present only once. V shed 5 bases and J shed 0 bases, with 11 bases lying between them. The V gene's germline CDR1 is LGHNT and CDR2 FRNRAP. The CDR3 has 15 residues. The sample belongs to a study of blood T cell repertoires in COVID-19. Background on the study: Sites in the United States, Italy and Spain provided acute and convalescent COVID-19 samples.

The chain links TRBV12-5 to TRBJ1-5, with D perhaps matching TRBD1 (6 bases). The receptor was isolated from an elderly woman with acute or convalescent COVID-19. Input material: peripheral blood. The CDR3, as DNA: TGTGCTAGTGGTGCCGGACAGTATAGCAATCAGCCCCAGCATTTT. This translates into CASGAGQYSNQPQHF.